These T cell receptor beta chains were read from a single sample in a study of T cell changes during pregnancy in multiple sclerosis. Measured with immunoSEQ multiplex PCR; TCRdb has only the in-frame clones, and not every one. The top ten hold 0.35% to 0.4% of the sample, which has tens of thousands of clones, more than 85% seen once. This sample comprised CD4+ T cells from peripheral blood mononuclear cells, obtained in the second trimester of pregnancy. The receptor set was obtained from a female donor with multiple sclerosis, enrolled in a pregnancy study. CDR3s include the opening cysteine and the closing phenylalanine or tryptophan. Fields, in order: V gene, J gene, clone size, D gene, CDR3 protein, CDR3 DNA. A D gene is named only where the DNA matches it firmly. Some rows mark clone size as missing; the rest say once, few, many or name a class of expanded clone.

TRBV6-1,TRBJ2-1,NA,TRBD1,CATEGQVSNEQFF,TGTGCCACAGAGGGACAGGTTTCGAATGAGCAGTTCTTC
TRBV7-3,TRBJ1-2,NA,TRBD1,CASSLTGAYGYTF,TGTGCCAGCAGCTTGACAGGGGCCTATGGCTACACCTTC
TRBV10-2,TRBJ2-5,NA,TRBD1,CASRPYKQGALQETQYF,TGCGCCAGCAGACCCTACAAACAGGGGGCCCTCCAAGAGACCCAGTACTTC
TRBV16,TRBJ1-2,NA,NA,CASSQSSRGYTF,TGTGCCAGCAGCCAATCGTCGAGAGGCTACACCTTC
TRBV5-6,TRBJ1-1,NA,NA,CASSLTARVEAFF,TGTGCCAGCAGCTTGACGGCCAGGGTTGAAGCTTTCTTT
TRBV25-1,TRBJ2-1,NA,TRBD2,CASSEPGTREVEQFF,TGTGCCAGCAGTGAACCCGGGACTAGGGAAGTTGAGCAGTTCTTC
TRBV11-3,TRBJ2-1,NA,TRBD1,CASSLDRGQHNEQFF,TGTGCCAGCAGCTTAGACAGGGGGCAACACAATGAGCAGTTCTTC
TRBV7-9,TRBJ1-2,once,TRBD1,CASSLGTGQGDHYGYTF,TGTGCCAGCAGCTTGGGAACGGGACAGGGGGACCACTATGGCTACACCTTC
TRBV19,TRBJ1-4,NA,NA,CASFYNEKLFF,TGTGCCAGTTTTTATAATGAAAAACTGTTTTTT
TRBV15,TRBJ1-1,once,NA,CATSREGGYRAEAFF,TGTGCCACCAGCAGAGAAGGGGGTTATAGGGCTGAAGCTTTCTTT
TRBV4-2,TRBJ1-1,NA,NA,CASSQVAVNTEAFF,TGTGCCAGCAGCCAAGTGGCAGTGAACACTGAAGCTTTCTTT
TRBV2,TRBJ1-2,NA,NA,CASSELFGESGYTF,TGTGCCAGCAGTGAGTTGTTTGGGGAGTCGGGCTACACCTTC
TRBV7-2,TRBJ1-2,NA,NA,CASSLDSNYGYTF,TGTGCCAGCAGCCTTGACAGTAACTATGGCTACACCTTC
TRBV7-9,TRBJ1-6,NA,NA,CASTLTGGQRNSPLHF,TGTGCCAGCACCCTAACCGGTGGACAGAGGAATTCACCCCTCCACTTT
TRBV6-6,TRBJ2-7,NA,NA,CASSSGQMKYEQYF,TGTGCCAGCAGTAGCGGACAGATGAAGTACGAGCAGTACTTC
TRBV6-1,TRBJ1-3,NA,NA,CASSEIWSYQSGNTIYF,TGTGCCAGCAGTGAAATATGGAGTTATCAGTCTGGAAACACCATATATTTT
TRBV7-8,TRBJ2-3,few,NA,CASSTRRALGTDTQYF,TGTGCCAGCAGCACCCGGAGGGCCCTCGGCACAGATACGCAGTATTTT
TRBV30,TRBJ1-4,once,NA,CAWNTGRPEKLFF,TGTGCCTGGAATACCGGGAGGCCGGAAAAACTGTTTTTT